The rows below give T cell receptor beta chains drawn from one sample of a study of shared clonotypes between healthy human individuals. Profiling relied on immunoSEQ multiplex PCR, and the TCRdb table lists in-frame clones only, not all of them. The sample records some 1.4 million clones, around 97% being singletons. The sample was naive CD4+ T cells sorted from blood. These receptors were collected from a man aged 25-40 years in good health. Each CDR3 is given with its conserved first and last residue. A D gene is named only where the DNA matches it firmly.

d_call: .; v_call: TRBV28; j_call: TRBJ1-3; cdr3_aa: CASTVGGGSGNTIYF
d_call: TRBD1; v_call: TRBV5-1; j_call: TRBJ2-1; cdr3_aa: CASSLGQDSYNEQFF
d_call: .; v_call: TRBV5-1; j_call: TRBJ2-5; cdr3_aa: CASSPVGAQETQYF
d_call: .; v_call: TRBV27; j_call: TRBJ2-3; cdr3_aa: CASMDPDTQYF
d_call: .; v_call: TRBV10-1; j_call: TRBJ2-7; cdr3_aa: CASSESLPPYEQYF
d_call: .; v_call: TRBV5-1; j_call: TRBJ2-2; cdr3_aa: CASRPQWGTNTGELFF
d_call: .; v_call: TRBV6-5; j_call: TRBJ1-2; cdr3_aa: CASRLVGYGYTF
d_call: .; v_call: TRBV2; j_call: TRBJ2-1; cdr3_aa: CASSPPPGVRELSNEQFF
d_call: TRBD1; v_call: TRBV10-1; j_call: TRBJ2-7; cdr3_aa: CASSGIGQGEVYF
d_call: TRBD2; v_call: TRBV5-1; j_call: TRBJ2-1; cdr3_aa: CASSLAGDSYNEQFF
d_call: TRBD1; v_call: TRBV5-1; j_call: TRBJ2-7; cdr3_aa: CASSGRWTGGEYYEQYF
d_call: .; v_call: TRBV5-1; j_call: TRBJ2-1; cdr3_aa: CASSQDGSSYNEQFF
d_call: .; v_call: TRBV18; j_call: TRBJ1-5; cdr3_aa: CASSPRGEAWPQHF
d_call: .; v_call: TRBV5-5; j_call: TRBJ1-2; cdr3_aa: CASSQQELGYTF
d_call: .; v_call: TRBV5-1; j_call: TRBJ2-3; cdr3_aa: CAIADGSTDTQYF
d_call: TRBD2; v_call: TRBV5-1; j_call: TRBJ2-7; cdr3_aa: CASSLGGLGNYEQYF
d_call: .; v_call: TRBV18; j_call: TRBJ1-5; cdr3_aa: CASSMTENQPQHF
d_call: TRBD1; v_call: TRBV7-9; j_call: TRBJ2-7; cdr3_aa: CASTKWGQGLYEQYF
d_call: TRBD1; v_call: TRBV19; j_call: TRBJ1-5; cdr3_aa: CASSLPGQGTQPQHF
d_call: TRBD1; v_call: TRBV4-1; j_call: TRBJ1-3; cdr3_aa: CASSRNRGSGNTIYF
d_call: TRBD2; v_call: TRBV2; j_call: TRBJ2-3; cdr3_aa: CASSSSGGTDTQYF
d_call: TRBD2; v_call: TRBV5-8; j_call: TRBJ2-3; cdr3_aa: CASSLLAGLTDTQYF
d_call: TRBD2; v_call: TRBV5-1; j_call: TRBJ2-7; cdr3_aa: CASSWGSGGIIEQYF
d_call: TRBD2; v_call: TRBV5-4; j_call: TRBJ2-3; cdr3_aa: CASGRPSGPTDTQYF
d_call: TRBD2; v_call: TRBV19; j_call: TRBJ2-6; cdr3_aa: CASSRGGHGGANVLTF
d_call: TRBD2; v_call: TRBV5-1; j_call: TRBJ2-1; cdr3_aa: CASSLWSPGRGDEQFF
d_call: .; v_call: TRBV5-1; j_call: TRBJ2-7; cdr3_aa: CASSLRPSSYEQYF
d_call: TRBD1; v_call: TRBV6-5; j_call: TRBJ2-3; cdr3_aa: CASSYSGTGTDTQYF
d_call: .; v_call: TRBV28; j_call: TRBJ1-5; cdr3_aa: CASSLWVQPQHF
d_call: .; v_call: TRBV7-2; j_call: TRBJ1-2; cdr3_aa: CASSLSGARHNYGYTF
d_call: TRBD1; v_call: TRBV7-2; j_call: TRBJ1-5; cdr3_aa: CASSLPHRGPNQPQHF
d_call: .; v_call: TRBV2; j_call: TRBJ1-5; cdr3_aa: CASKRGISSRQPQHF
d_call: .; v_call: TRBV15; j_call: TRBJ1-5; cdr3_aa: CATSVPWRVPQPQHF
d_call: .; v_call: TRBV20-1; j_call: TRBJ1-2; cdr3_aa: CSARERFGYTF
d_call: .; v_call: TRBV6-5; j_call: TRBJ2-7; cdr3_aa: CASSYSAGFFYEQYF
d_call: TRBD2; v_call: TRBV2; j_call: TRBJ2-1; cdr3_aa: CASAGTSGMNEQFF
d_call: .; v_call: TRBV15; j_call: TRBJ2-1; cdr3_aa: CATSQHLGGSGLSPFF
d_call: TRBD2; v_call: TRBV7-9; j_call: TRBJ2-1; cdr3_aa: CASSPTSGLDNEQFF
d_call: TRBD2; v_call: TRBV29-1; j_call: TRBJ2-7; cdr3_aa: CSVSSGYEQYF
d_call: TRBD2; v_call: TRBV25-1; j_call: TRBJ2-5; cdr3_aa: CASSSWTSGTSGETQYF
d_call: .; v_call: TRBV9; j_call: TRBJ1-1; cdr3_aa: CASSVGPENTEAFF
d_call: .; v_call: TRBV28; j_call: TRBJ1-1; cdr3_aa: CASSLPLRVYTEAFF
d_call: .; v_call: TRBV19; j_call: TRBJ2-3; cdr3_aa: CASSIRGPDTQYF
d_call: TRBD2; v_call: TRBV29-1; j_call: TRBJ2-1; cdr3_aa: CSVLLAGGPGNEQFF
d_call: .; v_call: TRBV7-9; j_call: TRBJ1-1; cdr3_aa: CASSRTVNTEAFF
d_call: TRBD2; v_call: TRBV18; j_call: TRBJ2-3; cdr3_aa: CASSPLAGASTDTQYF
d_call: .; v_call: TRBV15; j_call: TRBJ1-5; cdr3_aa: CATSRDVMKDQPQHF
d_call: .; v_call: TRBV19; j_call: TRBJ2-2; cdr3_aa: CASSIPQGGAGELFF